The sequence of this T cell receptor (beta chain) was determined in a study of T cell changes during pregnancy in multiple sclerosis. Libraries were prepared by immunoSEQ multiplex PCR; TCRdb keeps only in-frame clonotypes and omits some of them. The top ten clones hold roughly 0.44% of a sample with around 130,000 clones, roughly 97% of them seen once. This CDR3 region has 16 residues. The V gene's germline CDR1 is MGHRA and CDR2 YSYEKL. Trimming cost V 4 bases and J 4 bases, with 16 bases left between them. The chain links TRBV4-1 to TRBJ2-2; TRBD1 might be the D (6 bases). The receptor was derived from a female donor with multiple sclerosis, enrolled in a pregnancy study. Sequencing was performed on peripheral blood, taken after pregnancy. The CDR3 loop reads CASSPDSRGVTGELFF. CDR3 DNA sequence: TGCGCCAGCAGCCCGGACAGCCGAGGGGTCACCGGGGAGCTGTTTTTT.